The 13 T cell receptor beta chains listed next were all sequenced from one sample in a study of early T cells in non-severe SARS-CoV-2 infection (dated by TCRdb to the early 2020s). Library method: 5' RACE. The sample was run on a NextSeq 500. TCRdb itself trimmed the public reads at Q25 with fastp, ran MiXCR and retained productive beta chains. Rows are unified per CDR3 protein, each entry keeping the most common DNA and genes. The sample records tens of thousands of distinct CDR3 sequences, 5% to 6% of which are singletons. Clones ranked in the top ten supply about 14% of the sample. Sample: whole blood. The receptor set was obtained from an adult who was a healthcare worker with PCR-confirmed SARS-CoV-2 infection or an uninfected control (not recorded which).

This clonotype has more than one count but fewer than ten. The chain couples TRBV6-2 or TRBV6-3 to TRBJ1-1; 7 bases match TRBD1. The CDR3 has 15 residues. Germline CDR1 and CDR2: MNHEY and SVGEGT. V dropped 7 bases and J dropped 4; count of bases not matched to a gene: 12. CDR3 bases: TGTGCCAGCATTTCGCCAGGGGGGTCGACCACTGAAGCTTTCTTT. This gives the protein CASISPGGSTTEAFF.

Ten or more counts support this clonotype. The chain joins TRBV20-1 to TRBJ2-3; weak D call: TRBD2 (6 bases). In germline, CDR1 is DFQATT, CDR2 SNEGSKA (reference sequence). V was trimmed by 7 bases and J by 0 bases, leaving 17 bases between them. The CDR3 covers 15 residues. The CDR3 bases are TGCAGTGGGTACTCCGGGGGTACTAGCACAGATACGCAGTATTTT. Amino acids: CSGYSGGTSTDTQYF.

As concerns this clonotype: This may come from a read error, since a much larger clone is one base off. The chain links TRBV5-1 to TRBJ2-1; tentative D call: TRBD2 (6 bases). This CDR3 has 16 residues. With 1 base removed from V and 4 bases from J, the gap between germline ends came to 15 bases. CDR1 and CDR2 (germline): SGHRS, YFSETQ. This CDR3 reads CASSLKSSEGYNEQFF. In DNA, the CDR3 is TGCGCCAGCAGCTTGAAATCTAGCGAGGGTTACAATGAGCAGTTCTTC.

The gene calls are TRBV5-1 and TRBJ1-1, with 9 bases that match TRBD1. The junction had 2 bases not matched to a gene; V was cut back by 4 bases and J by 1 base. CDR1 and CDR2 (germline): SGHRS, YFSETQ. The CDR3 consists of 14 residues. CDR3 protein: CASSRTGANTEAFF. The CDR3 region has the DNA TGCGCCAGCAGCAGGACAGGGGCGAACACTGAAGCTTTCTTT.

The V gene is TRBV7-3, the J gene TRBJ1-6, with unresolved D. Deletions cut 5 bases from V and 5 bases from J, with 19 bases between. The germline gives CDR1 SGHTA, CDR2 FQGTGA. CDR3 size: 17 residues. CDR3 DNA sequence: TGTGCCAGCAGCCGGGGTTGGATTTCAGTTCATAATTCACCCCTCCACTTT. Its protein is CASSRGWISVHNSPLHF.

The chain recombines TRBV10-3 with TRBJ1-1; 10 nucleotides match TRBD1. Trimming took 5 bases from V and 1 from J; bases not matched to a gene: 10. This CDR3 spans 17 amino acids. Germline-derived CDR1 and CDR2 are ENHRY and SYGVKD. The DNA for the CDR3 is TGTGCCATCAGTCCGCCGGGACAGGGGTTACGGAACACTGAAGCTTTCTTT. Its translation: CAISPPGQGLRNTEAFF.

This clonotype was counted only a few times. The genes are TRBV18 and TRBJ2-2; D not certain. Germline values: CDR1 KGHSH, CDR2 LQKENI. The CDR3 has 14 amino acids. Trimming took 4 bases from V and 0 from J, leaving 6 bases between them. The chain's CDR3 is CASSQLTNTGELFF. CDR3 bases: TGTGCCAGCTCACAACTTACGAACACCGGGGAGCTGTTTTTT.

This clonotype was observed many times. The rearrangement joins TRBV5-6 to TRBJ2-3, with 11 bases matching TRBD2. V lost 0 bases, J lost 2 bases, and 5 bases stayed unmatched. Per germline, CDR1 SGHDT and CDR2 YYEEEE. The CDR3 is 17 amino acids. CDR3 in DNA: TGTGCCAGCAGCTTGGAGGCTAGCGGGGGGTACACAGATACGCAGTATTTT. Its translation is CASSLEASGGYTDTQYF. Full variable domain (outside the CDR3, taken from reference TRBV5-6 and TRBJ2-3): DAGVTQSPTHLIKTRGQQVTLRCSPKSGHDTVSWYQQALGQGPQFIFQYYEEEERQRGNFPDRFSGHQFPNYSSELNVNALLLGDSALYLCASSLEASGGYTDTQYFGPGTRLTVL.

This clonotype was detected ten times or more. The gene calls are TRBV18 and TRBJ1-1; D is possibly TRBD1 (6 bases). The germline V gene has CDR1 KGHSH and CDR2 LQKENI. With 3 bases removed from V and 8 bases from J, the gap between germline ends came to 25 bases. The CDR3 has 17 amino acids. CDR3 coding DNA: TGTGCCAGCTCACCTAATTATATAGGACAGCCAAAGCAAGAAGCTTTCTTT. It is translated as CASSPNYIGQPKQEAFF.

This clonotype was detected a few times. A junction boundary mismatches the germline segment, possibly from a read error. The V call is TRBV5-1, the J call TRBJ2-5; D could derive from TRBD1 or TRBD2 (5 bases each). Germline V gene lookup returns CDR1 SGHRS and CDR2 YFSETQ. CDR3 length: 11 residues. The CDR3 sequence: CTSSWGETQYF. As DNA, the CDR3 is TGCACCAGCAGCTGGGGGGAGACCCAGTACTTC.

This clonotype was seen ten or more times. J is TRBJ1-4 and V is TRBV6-1; the D is unclear. The germline V gene encodes CDR1 MNHNS and CDR2 SASEGT. Trimming took 6 bases from V and 0 from J, leaving 8 bases between them. CDR3 length: 14 amino acids. In DNA, the CDR3 is TGTGCCAGCAGAAAAACAGCAACTAATGAAAAACTGTTTTTT. Its protein is CASRKTATNEKLFF.

This clonotype occurred many times. The V gene is TRBV18, the J gene TRBJ2-5; D gene ambiguous. This CDR3 is 14 amino acids long. The V gene's germline CDR1 is KGHSH and CDR2 LQKENI. V was cut by 5 bases and J by 0 bases, with 10 bases left in between. CDR3 loop: CASSTDGYQETQYF. CDR3 DNA: TGTGCCAGCTCAACGGACGGCTACCAAGAGACCCAGTACTTC.

This clonotype came up many times. The genes are TRBV5-8 and TRBJ1-6; 7 bases align to TRBD1. CDR1 is SGHTS and CDR2 is YDEGEE in the germline V gene. Unmatched junction bases numbered 14, after V lost 4 bases and J lost 10 bases. The CDR3 is 16 residues long. This CDR3 is CASSRTPGTVRSPLHF. The CDR3 nucleotides read TGTGCCAGCAGCCGTACTCCGGGGACAGTGAGATCACCCCTCCACTTT. Based on the CDR3 plus reference TRBV5-8 and TRBJ1-6, the full variable domain is EAGVTQSPTHLIKTRGQQATLRCSPISGHTSVYWYQQALGLGLQFLLWYDEGEERNRGNFPPRFSGRQFPNYSSELNVNALELEDSALYLCASSRTPGTVRSPLHFGNGTRLTVT.